A single sample gave rise to the 27 T cell receptor beta chains below, sequenced in a study of blood T cell repertoires in COVID-19. Assay used: immunoSEQ multiplex PCR; TCRdb lists only in-frame clones, some missing. The data contain 350,000 to 450,000 clones, roughly nine tenths of them seen just once; the ten biggest clones take up around 1.2%. Sequenced sample: peripheral blood. The receptors derive from a man aged 40-49 years with acute or convalescent COVID-19.

The V gene is TRBV5-1, the J gene TRBJ2-2, with TRBD1 identical over 8 bases. V shed 4 bases and J 3 bases; nucleotides not matched to a gene: 5. CDR3 length: 15 residues. Germline CDR1 is SGHRS and CDR2 is YFSETQ. CDR3 residues: CASSAGTGYTGELFF. The CDR3 DNA follows: TGCGCCAGCAGCGCCGGGACAGGTTACACCGGGGAGCTGTTTTTT.

This clone was seen once. V is TRBV7-2 and J is TRBJ1-5; 9 nucleotides match TRBD1. Germline V gene sequence: CDR1 SGHTA, CDR2 FQGNSA. The trim removed 1 base at V and 7 bases at J, leaving 8 bases unmatched. The CDR3 runs to 16 residues. The CDR3 coding sequence is TGTGCCAGCAGCTTAGGAGGGGGGACAGGGTCCCAGCCCCAGCATTTT. Its translation: CASSLGGGTGSQPQHF.

This rearrangement joins TRBV19 to TRBJ2-2; D gene uncertain. The CDR3 sequence is 14 residues long. The germline V and J ends were trimmed by 5 bases and 3 bases, with 10 bases remaining between them. Germline V gives CDR1 LNHDA, CDR2 SQIVND (reference sequence). CDR3 coding DNA: TGTGCCAGTAGTTTTAACAGAGACACCGGGGAGCTGTTTTTT. It translates to CASSFNRDTGELFF.

V usage is TRBV7-2 and J usage is TRBJ1-1, with D unclear. This CDR3 is built from 12 residues. Trimming took off 8 bases at V and 2 bases at J, with 9 bases between the two ends. Germline assignment: CDR1 SGHTA and CDR2 FQGNSA. The CDR3 nucleotides read TGTGCCAGCTTGCGGGATAACACTGAAGCTTTCTTT. It codes for CASLRDNTEAFF.

This clone was seen a single time. This rearrangement joins TRBV5-1 to TRBJ1-2; 8 bases match TRBD1. CDR1 SGHRS and CDR2 YFSETQ come from the germline V gene. CDR3 length: 14 residues. The junction had 2 bases not matched to a gene; V was cut back by 2 bases and J by 2 bases. This CDR3 is CASSFQGANYGYTF. For the CDR3, the DNA is TGCGCCAGCAGCTTCCAGGGGGCCAACTATGGCTACACCTTC.

The rearrangement links TRBV5-6 to TRBJ1-1, with 7 nucleotides matching TRBD1. CDR3 length: 15 residues. Trimming at V came to 0 bases and at J to 2 bases, leaving 4 bases not matched to a gene. Germline V gives CDR1 SGHDT, CDR2 YYEEEE. The CDR3: CASSLARGINTEAFF. The CDR3 DNA reads as TGTGCCAGCAGCTTGGCCAGGGGGATAAACACTGAAGCTTTCTTT.

The chain has TRBV7-3 and TRBJ2-3; 7 bases match TRBD2. Germline V lookup: CDR1 SGHTA, CDR2 FQGTGA. V was clipped by 1 base and J by 2 bases; unmatched bases: 15. The CDR3 contains 19 residues. The CDR3 region is CASSLSPIRQRGFTDTQYF. The CDR3, as DNA: TGTGCCAGCAGCTTAAGCCCGATTCGACAGCGGGGTTTCACAGATACGCAGTATTTT.

This clone was counted once. The V call is TRBV5-1, the J call TRBJ2-7; TRBD2 matches 8 bases. CDR1 and CDR2 (germline): SGHRS, YFSETQ. V trimming: 0 bases; J trimming: 1 base; junction bases outside the gene matches: 3. The CDR3 runs 15 residues. CDR3 in amino acids: CASSLEAGGSYEQYF. The CDR3 coding sequence is TGCGCCAGCAGCTTGGAGGCGGGAGGATCCTACGAGCAGTACTTC.

V gene TRBV7-3 combines with J gene TRBJ2-3; possible D gene TRBD2, 6 bases. CDR1 SGHTA and CDR2 FQGTGA come from the germline V gene. The V end was cut by 2 bases, the J end by 3 bases, with 12 bases between. The CDR3 runs 15 residues. The CDR3 here is CASSLYAGSTDTQYF. The CDR3 nucleotides are TGTGCCAGCAGCTTATACGCGGGGAGTACAGATACGCAGTATTTT.

The chain couples TRBV18 to TRBJ1-2; 7 nucleotides agree with TRBD1. The CDR3 totals 16 residues. Germline V gene data show CDR1 as KGHSH and CDR2 as LQKENI. V was clipped by 6 bases and J by 8 bases; unmatched bases: 18. Here the CDR3 reads CASSPPGRQGAAGYTF. For the CDR3, the DNA is TGTGCCAGCTCCCCCCCGGGACGACAGGGAGCGGCCGGCTACACCTTC.

This clone appeared once. This rearrangement joins TRBV6-4 to TRBJ2-1; 10 positions match TRBD1. The CDR3 spans 17 residues. Germline V CDR1 and CDR2: MRHNA, SNTAGT. V lost 4 bases and J lost 5; bases outside the gene matches: 11. This CDR3 reads CASSVYRQGAPDNEQFF. The CDR3 DNA follows: TGTGCCAGCAGTGTATATAGACAGGGGGCACCGGACAATGAGCAGTTCTTC.

The chain has TRBV6-1 and TRBJ1-1, with TRBD1 matching 8 bases. From germline, CDR1 is MNHNS and CDR2 SASEGT. V dropped 2 bases and J dropped 5; count of bases not matched to a gene: 4. The CDR3 contains 14 residues. This chain's CDR3 is CASSELQGATEAFF. CDR3 sequence (DNA): TGTGCCAGCAGTGAACTGCAGGGGGCGACTGAAGCTTTCTTT.

The rearrangement uses TRBV28 and TRBJ1-6; D is unresolved. In germline, CDR1 is MDHEN, CDR2 SYDVKM. This CDR3 contains 14 residues. The germline V and J ends were trimmed by 6 bases and 7 bases, with 13 bases remaining between them. The CDR3 sequence is CASSPLVSNSPLHF. CDR3 in DNA: TGTGCCAGCAGCCCTCTGGTGAGCAATTCACCCCTCCACTTT.

The CDR3 DNA reads as TGTGCCAGCAGTAAAACCGGACAGGGAAACTATGGCTACACCTTC. This codes for CASSKTGQGNYGYTF. V is TRBV7-9 and J is TRBJ1-2; 8 bases map to TRBD1. The length of the CDR3 is 15 residues. Germline CDR1 SEHNR, CDR2 FQNEAQ (reference sequence). V was pared by 6 bases and J by 2 bases, with 8 bases of the junction left unmatched.

The chain's CDR3 is CASSSRTGTEAFF. CDR3 bases: TGTGCCAGCAGCTCGCGGACAGGGACTGAAGCTTTCTTT. V usage is TRBV7-3 and J usage is TRBJ1-1; TRBD1 matches 8 bases. Germline V gene data show CDR1 as SGHTA and CDR2 as FQGTGA. Germline trimming cut 4 bases from V and 5 bases from J; bases unmatched to any gene: 3. The CDR3 covers 13 residues.

This rearrangement joins TRBV5-4 to TRBJ2-5, with TRBD2 matching over 8 bases. The V gene end was trimmed by 7 bases and the J gene end by 5 bases; junction bases not matched to a gene: 13. This CDR3 spans 15 amino acids. Germline assignment: CDR1 SGHNT and CDR2 YYREEE (reference sequence). The CDR3 loop is CASQRGGGRAETQYF. The CDR3 bases are TGTGCCAGCCAAAGGGGCGGGGGGCGCGCGGAGACCCAGTACTTC.

This clone was recorded only once. The gene calls are TRBV6-5 and TRBJ1-2; TRBD1 agrees at 9 bases. Germline V lookup: CDR1 MNHEY, CDR2 SVGAGI. The CDR3 has 14 amino acids. With V trimmed by 0 bases and J by 6 bases, 2 bases remained unmatched. The CDR3 here is CASSYSTGGNGYTF. In DNA, the CDR3 is TGTGCCAGCAGTTACTCTACAGGGGGCAATGGCTACACCTTC.

The chain combines TRBV28 with TRBJ1-5; 10 bases are a match to TRBD1. Germline trimming cut 5 bases from V and 1 base from J; bases unmatched to any gene: 5. Germline V lookup: CDR1 MDHEN, CDR2 SYDVKM. The CDR3 extends over 16 amino acids. CDR3 sequence reads: CASSPGTGVSNQPQHF. In DNA, the CDR3 is TGTGCCAGCAGTCCCGGGACAGGGGTCAGCAATCAGCCCCAGCATTTT.

The chain combines TRBV6-5 with TRBJ2-1; 9 bases are a match to TRBD1. The CDR3 has 15 residues. J lost 4 bases, V lost 6 bases, and 7 bases had no gene match. The germline gives CDR1 MNHEY, CDR2 SVGAGI. CDR3: CASRGSGTGYNEQFF. The CDR3 DNA reads TGTGCCAGCAGGGGATCTGGGACAGGGTACAATGAGCAGTTCTTC.

J is TRBJ2-1 and V is TRBV5-6; 9 nucleotides match TRBD2. CDR3 length equals 18 residues. CDR1 and CDR2 from the germline V gene are SGHDT and YYEEEE. The trim removed 2 bases at V and 6 bases at J, leaving 15 bases unmatched. The CDR3 region has the DNA TGTGCCAGCAGCTTCGTTAGATTGCGGGGGGGACCTCGCAATGAGCAGTTCTTC. It yields the protein CASSFVRLRGGPRNEQFF.

The CDR3 protein is CASRFSGSPYNEQFF. As DNA, the CDR3 is TGTGCCAGCAGATTTAGCGGGAGTCCCTACAATGAGCAGTTCTTC. The chain is built from TRBV28 and TRBJ2-1, with TRBD2 matching 9 bases. The CDR3 contains 15 residues. V lost 6 bases and J lost 2; bases outside the gene matches: 5. Per the germline V gene, CDR1 is MDHEN and CDR2 is SYDVKM. Complete variable domain (other parts from reference TRBV28 and TRBJ2-1): DVKVTQSSRYLVKRTGEKVFLECVQDMDHENMFWYRQDPGLGLRLIYFSYDVKMKEKGDIPEGYSVSREKKERFSLILESASTNQTSMYLCASRFSGSPYNEQFFGPGTRLTVL.

The V call is TRBV6-6, the J call TRBJ1-2; D may be TRBD1 (5 bases). The CDR3 is 15 residues long. V was trimmed by 7 bases and J by 10 bases, leaving 25 bases between them. Germline values: CDR1 MNHNY, CDR2 SVGAGI (reference sequence). The CDR3 region is CASKAGPAGSISYTF. CDR3 nucleotide sequence: TGTGCCAGCAAAGCAGGGCCGGCAGGATCTATCTCCTACACCTTC.

The V call is TRBV9, the J call TRBJ1-4, with D possibly being TRBD1 (5 bases). CDR3 length equals 14 residues. V lost 0 bases, J lost 8 bases, and 11 bases lay in between. Germline lookup yields CDR1 SGDLS and CDR2 YYNGEE. The CDR3 loop is CASSVGGGTEKLFF. CDR3 nucleotide sequence: TGTGCCAGCAGCGTAGGCGGGGGTACGGAAAAACTGTTTTTT.

The V gene is TRBV6-5, the J gene TRBJ2-1; TRBD1 is a possible D gene (6 bases). The length of the CDR3 is 12 residues. Per the germline V gene, CDR1 is MNHEY and CDR2 is SVGAGI. V dropped 11 bases and J dropped 6 bases, with 14 bases sitting between them. The CDR3 is CASKGVGNEQFF. The CDR3 bases are TGTGCCTCCAAGGGGGTGGGCAATGAGCAGTTCTTC.

To note about this clone: Mismatch with germline at one junction end may stem from a read error. This sequence joins TRBV7-7 and TRBJ2-7; TRBD1 matches 12 bases. The CDR3 loop spans 14 amino acids. Germline CDR1 is SSHAT and CDR2 is FNYEAQ (reference sequence). CDR3 residues: CASSLGQGAVEQYF. DNA of the CDR3: TGTGCTAGCAGCCTGGGACAGGGGGCGGTCGAGCAGTACTTC.

The V and J genes are TRBV6-2 or TRBV6-3 and TRBJ1-1; 7 bases align to TRBD1. The CDR3 has 16 amino acids. V gave up 5 bases and J gave up 1 base; unmatched junction bases: 10. Per germline, CDR1 MNHEY and CDR2 SVGEGT. CDR3 nucleotide sequence: TGTGCCAGCAGTGGCTCAGGGGGGCTCTCGAACACTGAAGCTTTCTTT. This gives the protein CASSGSGGLSNTEAFF.

The J gene is TRBJ2-2, the V gene TRBV10-3; 12 bases align to TRBD1. Germline values: CDR1 ENHRY, CDR2 SYGVKD. V shed 3 bases, J shed 6 bases, and the junction held 8 bases outside the gene matches. The CDR3 is 17 amino acids. The CDR3 DNA is TGTGCCATCAGTGATCGGGTGGGACAGGGGGCACCCGGGGAGCTGTTTTTT. This translates into CAISDRVGQGAPGELFF.